This T cell receptor beta chain was identified during a study of blood T cell repertoires in COVID-19. For the study at large: Acute and convalescent COVID-19 samples came from the United States, Italy and Spain. T cells, B-cell-depleted T cells, or PBMCs supplied cDNA or gDNA.

V dropped 6 bases and J dropped 5; count of bases not matched to a gene: 6. CDR3 length equals 13 residues. CDR1 and CDR2 (germline): SNHLY, FYNNEI. The authors' processing: Amplified reference gene primers provided the basis for estimating nucleated cell counts. Sequenced by immunoSEQ multiplex PCR; TCRdb stores in-frame clones only, minus some. The V and J calls and the clone size are those of that table, but D and trimming were determined from the DNA. This sample yields roughly 250,000 clones, of which around four fifths are seen a single time; around 6.8% belongs to the top ten. The clonotype was recovered from a woman in her fifties or sixties with active or convalescent COVID-19. The chain employs TRBV2 and TRBJ1-1; 7 nucleotides agree with TRBD1. The sample consisted of peripheral blood. CDR3 protein: CASRATGETEAFF. CDR3 nucleotides: TGTGCCAGCAGAGCTACAGGGGAGACTGAAGCTTTCTTT.